The 7 T cell receptor beta chains below all came from one sample that was sequenced in a study of cytomegalovirus exposure and HLA in healthy donors. The PCR made use of 60 Vbeta and 13 Jbeta primers. The repertoire was sequenced with immunoSEQ multiplex PCR; TCRdb's copy has only in-frame clones and lacks some. The repertoire includes 200,000 to 250,000 clones, about 83% of them detected once, and about 1.4% sits in the top ten. The sample consisted of PBMCs. The receptor source for this set is a girl aged 10-17 years in good health and CMV-seronegative.

The genes are TRBV5-1 and TRBJ2-1, with D unresolved. Trimming stripped 4 bases from V and 9 bases from J, with 8 bases between. Germline assignment: CDR1 SGHRS and CDR2 YFSETQ. CDR3 length: 11 amino acids. The CDR3 nucleotides are TGCGCCAGCAGCGAAGAGTCTGAGCAGTTCTTC. Amino acid sequence: CASSEESEQFF. Full variable domain (rest looked up from reference TRBV5-1 and TRBJ2-1): KAGVTQTPRYLIKTRGQQVTLSCSPISGHRSVSWYQQTPGQGLQFLFEYFSETQRNKGNFPGRFSGRQFSNSRSEMNVSTLELGDSALYLCASSEESEQFFGPGTRLTVL.

The gene calls are TRBV19 and TRBJ2-7; 8 bases map to TRBD2. This CDR3 contains 16 residues. Germline V CDR1 and CDR2: LNHDA, SQIVND (reference sequence). The J segment lost 7 bases and the V segment lost 0 bases, leaving 11 bases of the junction unmatched. Here the CDR3 DNA reads TGTGCCAGTAGTATAGATGGAGACGACGGGAGGGGTGAGCAGTACTTC. Protein product: CASSIDGDDGRGEQYF.

The chain joins TRBV11-2 to TRBJ2-1; the match to TRBD2 covers 9 bases. V lost 7 bases, J lost 11 bases, and 6 bases stayed unmatched. This CDR3 is 12 amino acids long. Germline V gives CDR1 SGHAT, CDR2 FQNNGV. The CDR3 protein is CASKSSGRKQFF. In nucleotides, the CDR3 is TGTGCCAGCAAGAGTAGCGGGAGAAAGCAGTTCTTC.

This rearrangement joins TRBV27 to TRBJ2-1; perhaps TRBD1 as D (6 bases). Trimming stripped 5 bases from V and 0 bases from J, with 11 bases between. The CDR3 is 15 residues long. Germline CDR1 and CDR2: MNHEY and SMNVEV (reference sequence). CDR3 residues: CASSHRDLSYNEQFF. For the CDR3, the DNA is TGTGCCAGCAGTCACAGGGATCTCTCCTACAATGAGCAGTTCTTC.

V and J are TRBV5-4 and TRBJ1-4; TRBD1 matches 8 bases. The CDR3 loop spans 13 amino acids. V shed 4 bases, J shed 7 bases, and the junction held 3 bases outside the gene matches. The germline CDR1 and CDR2 sequences are SGHNT and YYREEE (reference sequence). The CDR3 DNA sequence: TGTGCCAGCAGCCTCGACAGGGGTGAAAAACTGTTTTTT. It codes for CASSLDRGEKLFF.

This clone has just one count. CDR3 loop: CASAGISKRGKLSYEQYF. The CDR3 bases are TGTGCTAGTGCCGGGATTTCAAAGAGAGGGAAACTATCCTACGAGCAGTACTTC. V and J are TRBV12-5 and TRBJ2-7, with a possible D match to TRBD2 (5 bases). The CDR3 spans 18 residues. CDR1 and CDR2 from the germline V gene are LGHNT and FRNRAP. Trimming pared 7 bases from V and 1 base from J, leaving 26 bases between.

J is TRBJ2-1 and V is TRBV6-5; TRBD2 matches at 8 bases. CDR1 is MNHEY and CDR2 is SVGAGI in the germline V gene. The CDR3 has 12 amino acids. The J segment lost 15 bases and the V segment lost 4 bases, leaving 8 bases of the junction unmatched. For the CDR3, the DNA is TGTGCCAGCAGTTCCGTGGCGGGAGGTGTGTTCTTC. As protein: CASSSVAGGVFF.